Only one count was recorded for the clone carrying this T cell receptor beta chain. Antigen: not known. Each CDR3 protein is one row after TCRdb ran MiXCR on the 5' RACE reads. The sample consists of about 1.7 million distinct CDR3 sequences, 25% to 35% of them appearing once. The record originates from a study of identical twins. Findings of the study overall: Invariant MAIT and iNKT cells may have partly biased zero-insertion analyses. Whereas memory repertoires showed no such difference, abundant cord blood beta clonotypes carried fewer insertions. Within monozygotic twins, out-of-frame TCR alpha sharing was underestimated by the models. Twin pairs had excess sharing that was weaker in beta out-of-frame sequences.

Specimen: cord blood. The sequence derives from a newborn girl in good health.

In DNA form, the CDR3 reads TGTGCCAGCAGTCCTAGGACTAGCGGGAGACCCGGGGAGCTGTTTTTT. Translation gives CASSPRTSGRPGELFF. The chain carries TRBV12-3 or TRBV12-4 and TRBJ2-2, with 13 positions matching TRBD2. There are 16 residues in the CDR3. The ends lost 5 bases at V and 6 bases at J; junction bases unmatched: 6.